Below, 26 T cell receptor beta chains from the same sample are listed, as sequenced in a study of T cell repertoires in cytomegalovirus infection. Each CDR3 protein is one row after TCRdb ran MiXCR on the reads. The sample consists of about 450,000 distinct CDR3 sequences, under 40% of them appearing once. Sample: PBMCs. Receptors originate from a human donor in good health (CMV status not recorded). Some clones in this sample may be carry-over from other donors' samples.

This clonotype showed up just a few times. The CDR3 bases are TGTGCCAGCAGCTACAGAGTCCTGGGGGATACGCAGTATTTT. Amino acid sequence: CASSYRVLGDTQYF. The genes are TRBV5-5 and TRBJ2-3; D is unresolved. Germline assignment: CDR1 SGHKS and CDR2 YYEKEE (reference sequence). Deletions cut 3 bases from V and 6 bases from J, with 14 bases between. The length of the CDR3 is 14 residues.

The chain combines TRBV12-3 or TRBV12-4 with TRBJ2-3; D gene ambiguous. Trimming removed 4 bases at V and 0 bases at J, with 23 bases between. The CDR3 sequence is 19 residues long. The CDR3 DNA is TGTGCCAGCAGTTCCGACGGTAGGGAAAAAATAACTAGCACAGATACGCAGTATTTT. This translates into CASSSDGREKITSTDTQYF.

The sample holds a few counts of this clonotype. The chain is built from TRBV2 and TRBJ1-1; D gene uncertain. Germline V lookup: CDR1 SNHLY, CDR2 FYNNEI. This CDR3 contains 13 residues. Trimming pared 1 base from V and 4 bases from J, leaving 7 bases between. The CDR3 is CASSEGKGTEAFF. The CDR3 bases are TGTGCCAGCAGTGAAGGGAAGGGCACTGAAGCTTTCTTT.

This clonotype was recorded at least ten times. V usage is TRBV7-6 and J usage is TRBJ2-5; possibly TRBD2 for D (6 bases). From germline, CDR1 is SGHVS and CDR2 FNYEAQ. CDR3 length: 11 residues. The V end was cut by 1 base, the J end by 9 bases, with 6 bases between. The CDR3 DNA reads as TGTGCCAGCAGCTTAGGGGGGGCCCAGTACTTC. Its protein product is CASSLGGAQYF.

Worth noting for this clonotype: A much bigger clone sits one base away, suggesting this may be a read error. V is TRBV7-2 and J is TRBJ1-6; D remains unclear. The germline V gene has CDR1 SGHTA and CDR2 FQGNSA. Trimming removed 5 bases at V and 5 bases at J, with 7 bases between. CDR3 size: 13 residues. CDR3 in amino acids: CASSVKDNSPLHF. The CDR3 coding sequence is TGTGCCAGCAGCGTAAAGGATAATTCACCCCTCCACTTT.

This chain links TRBV15 with TRBJ2-3; a possible D gene is TRBD1 (6 bases). The germline V gene encodes CDR1 LNHNV and CDR2 YYDKDF (reference sequence). The CDR3 loop spans 15 amino acids. Between the trimmed V and J ends, which lost 0 bases and 7 bases, there was a span of 14 bases. The CDR3 DNA follows: TGTGCCACCAGCAGAGACAGGGGTTTTGGAAATACGCAGTATTTT. Its protein is CATSRDRGFGNTQYF.

The chain carries TRBV6-5 and TRBJ1-3; tentatively, D is TRBD1 (6 bases). The CDR3 consists of 16 residues. CDR1 is MNHEY and CDR2 is SVGAGI in the germline V gene. Trimming removed 9 bases from V and 0 bases from J, with 18 bases in between. CDR3: CASRRTAVSSGNTIYF. The CDR3 DNA is TGTGCCAGTAGACGGACAGCCGTTTCCTCTGGAAACACCATATATTTT.

This rearrangement joins TRBV5-6 to TRBJ1-1; D gene ambiguous. This CDR3 spans 17 amino acids. Trimming took 0 bases from V and 0 from J, leaving 15 bases between them. CDR1 and CDR2 from the germline V gene are SGHDT and YYEEEE. The CDR3 reads CASSLVPTGVMNTEAFF. DNA for the CDR3: TGTGCCAGCAGCTTGGTCCCCACGGGAGTCATGAACACTGAAGCTTTCTTT.

The sample holds a few counts of this clonotype. The chain uses TRBV7-8 and TRBJ1-3; tentatively, D is TRBD1 (5 bases). Trimming removed 1 base from V and 0 bases from J, with 22 bases in between. The CDR3 contains 20 residues. Germline V gives CDR1 SGHVS, CDR2 FQNEAQ. CDR3 loop: CASSLVRGVTRKSSGNTIYF. CDR3 in DNA: TGTGCCAGCAGCTTAGTCCGAGGGGTCACAAGGAAGAGCTCTGGAAACACCATATATTTT. Together with reference TRBV7-8 and TRBJ1-3, the CDR3 gives the full variable domain: GAGVSQSPRYKVAKRGQDVALRCDPISGHVSLFWYQQALGQGPEFLTYFQNEAQLDKSGLPSDRFFAERPEGSVSTLKIQRTQQEDSAVYLCASSLVRGVTRKSSGNTIYFGEGSWLTVV.

This clonotype was seen only a few times. CDR3 sequence (DNA): TGTGCCAGCAGTGACAGGGGGCGCGGTCCTAACACTGAAGCTTTCTTT. It yields the protein CASSDRGRGPNTEAFF. The chain has TRBV6-2 or TRBV6-3 and TRBJ1-1, with 10 bases fitting TRBD1. Germline loops: CDR1 MNHEY, CDR2 SVGEGT. This CDR3 is built from 16 residues. With V trimmed by 5 bases and J by 2 bases, 8 bases remained unmatched.

The chain is built from TRBV28 and TRBJ2-3; TRBD2 matches 10 bases. This CDR3 comprises 16 residues. From germline, CDR1 is MDHEN and CDR2 SYDVKM. V was clipped by 1 base and J by 4 bases; unmatched bases: 5. The CDR3 DNA is TGTGCCAGCAGTTTATTTCTAGCGGGGGTTGCAGATACGCAGTATTTT. This translates into CASSLFLAGVADTQYF.

The V and J genes are TRBV28 and TRBJ2-7; D is unclear. The length of the CDR3 is 15 residues. From germline, CDR1 is MDHEN and CDR2 SYDVKM. V gave up 5 bases and J gave up 4 bases, with 18 bases separating them. CDR3 in amino acids: CASSTQRRSSYEQYF. The CDR3 nucleotides read TGTGCCAGCAGTACCCAGCGACGGAGCAGTTACGAGCAGTACTTC.

The rearrangement joins TRBV19 to TRBJ2-1; 10 positions agree with TRBD2. This CDR3 contains 16 residues. The trim removed 4 bases at V and 1 base at J, leaving 4 bases unmatched. Per germline, CDR1 LNHDA and CDR2 SQIVND (reference sequence). The CDR3, as DNA: TGTGCCAGTAGTACCCTAGCGGGGGCGTCCTACAATGAGCAGTTCTTC. This translates into CASSTLAGASYNEQFF.

The V call is TRBV29-1, the J call TRBJ2-7, with 10 positions matching TRBD1. CDR3 size: 14 residues. Per germline, CDR1 SQVTM and CDR2 ANQGSEA. J gave up 5 bases and V 2 bases, and 6 bases lay outside the gene matches. CDR3 sequence reads: CSVELDRGFHEQYF. Written as DNA, the CDR3 is TGCAGCGTTGAATTGGACAGGGGGTTCCACGAGCAGTACTTC.

The CDR3 protein is CASSPDRVREQYF. The DNA for the CDR3 is TGCGCCAGCAGCCCAGACAGGGTGCGCGAGCAGTACTTC. This chain uses TRBV4-3 with TRBJ2-7; 7 positions agree with TRBD1. The CDR3 sequence is 13 residues long. Germline assignment: CDR1 LGHNA and CDR2 YSLEER. Trimming at V came to 4 bases and at J to 6 bases, leaving 6 bases not matched to a gene.

This clonotype was recorded a few times. This chain uses TRBV2 with TRBJ2-2; D is unclear. Between the trimmed V and J ends, which lost 10 bases and 1 base, there was a span of 7 bases. From germline, CDR1 is SNHLY and CDR2 FYNNEI. The CDR3 loop spans 12 amino acids. The CDR3 loop is CAINRNTGELFF. CDR3 bases: TGTGCCATAAACAGGAACACCGGGGAGCTGTTTTTT.

This clonotype was counted once. The V call is TRBV19, the J call TRBJ1-1; D ambiguous. V dropped 3 bases and J dropped 1 base, with 3 bases sitting between them. Germline CDR1 LNHDA, CDR2 SQIVND (reference sequence). This CDR3 region has 12 residues. The CDR3, as DNA: TGTGCCAGTAGTATTCCGAACACTGAAGCTTTCTTT. Amino acids: CASSIPNTEAFF. The entire variable domain, with the rest obtained from reference TRBV19 and TRBJ1-1, is as follows: DGGITQSPKYLFRKEGQNVTLSCEQNLNHDAMYWYRQDPGQGLRLIYYSQIVNDFQKGDIAEGYSVSREKKESFPLTVTSAQKNPTAFYLCASSIPNTEAFFGQGTRLTVV.

Regarding this clonotype: The likely explanation is a read error, given a far larger clone one base away. Since the CDR3 does not end with the conserved phenylalanine or tryptophan, this likely comes from a read error. The chain has TRBV7-2 and TRBJ2-7, with unresolved D. The V end was cut by 1 base, the J end by 3 bases, with 4 bases between. The CDR3 is 12 residues long. Per the germline V gene, CDR1 is SGHTA and CDR2 is FQGNSA. CDR3 region: CASSLVGYEQYI. CDR3 DNA: TGTGCCAGCAGCTTAGTCGGCTACGAGCAGTACATC.

The genes are TRBV27 and TRBJ2-7; 8 bases map to TRBD1. V gave up 5 bases and J gave up 0 bases; unmatched junction bases: 6. The CDR3 is made up of 15 amino acids. CDR1 is MNHEY, CDR2 SMNVEV, per germline (reference sequence). CDR3: CASSTPGQASYEQYF. The DNA of the CDR3 is TGTGCCAGCAGTACCCCGGGACAGGCCTCCTACGAGCAGTACTTC.

This clonotype was picked up one time. Being one base from a much bigger clone, this may be a read error. The CDR3: CASSFQAEQETQYF. The DNA of the CDR3 is TGTGCCAGCAGCTTCCAGGCGGAACAAGAGACCCAGTACTTC. The chain carries TRBV7-6 and TRBJ2-5; no reliable D call. V was pared by 3 bases and J by 2 bases, with 10 bases between. This CDR3 spans 14 amino acids. The V gene's germline CDR1 is SGHVS and CDR2 FNYEAQ.

As to this clonotype: The junction differs from germline at one of its ends, possibly a read error. V gene TRBV6-6 combines with J gene TRBJ1-2, with TRBD1 as a possible D gene (6 bases). Germline V gives CDR1 MNHNY, CDR2 SVGAGI (reference sequence). The CDR3 sequence is 15 residues long. The CDR3: CASSYSEGGEYGYTF. Written as DNA, the CDR3 is TGCGCCAGCAGTTACTCGGAGGGGGGCGAGTATGGCTACACCTTC.

This clonotype has just a few counts. The rearrangement links TRBV12-3 or TRBV12-4 to TRBJ1-2, with D tentatively TRBD1 (6 bases). V was pared by 0 bases and J by 4 bases, with 24 bases between. The CDR3 consists of 19 residues. Here the CDR3 reads CASSLAHGGAGQGAYGYTF. DNA for the CDR3: TGTGCCAGCAGTTTAGCGCACGGGGGCGCGGGCCAAGGAGCCTATGGCTACACCTTC.

Remarks on this clonotype: The CDR3 ends on some other residue instead of the conserved phenylalanine or tryptophan, so this is likely a read error. The rearrangement links TRBV3-1 to TRBJ2-7; possibly TRBD1 for D (5 bases). Per germline, CDR1 LGHDT and CDR2 YNNKEL (reference sequence). The CDR3 is 15 residues long. Trimming shortened V by 0 bases and J by 6 bases, and 15 bases separated the two germline ends. The CDR3 loop is CASSQDRAGPREQYL. CDR3 DNA: TGTGCCAGCAGCCAAGATAGGGCAGGGCCTCGCGAGCAGTACTTA.

The rearrangement uses TRBV19 and TRBJ2-1, with D perhaps assigned TRBD1 or TRBD2 (5 bases each). Germline values: CDR1 LNHDA, CDR2 SQIVND (reference sequence). The CDR3 is made up of 15 amino acids. V lost 8 bases and J lost 0, with 14 bases in between. CDR3 in amino acids: CASRGAGSSYNEQFF. The CDR3 region has the DNA TGTGCCAGTCGTGGGGCAGGGAGCTCCTACAATGAGCAGTTCTTC.

The genes are TRBV6-5 and TRBJ1-2; D unresolved. Germline-derived CDR1 and CDR2 are MNHEY and SVGAGI. This CDR3 contains 15 residues. The V end lost 2 bases, the J end lost 2 bases, and 12 bases lay between the germline ends. CDR3 loop: CASSYLADGNYGYTF. The CDR3 nucleotides read TGTGCCAGCAGTTACCTCGCGGACGGGAACTATGGCTACACCTTC.

The chain has TRBV6-5 and TRBJ2-2; perhaps TRBD1 as D (5 bases). V lost 6 bases, J lost 6 bases, and 11 bases lay in between. Germline CDR1 and CDR2: MNHEY and SVGAGI. The CDR3 runs to 13 residues. The DNA of the CDR3 is TGTGCCAGCAGCCCCGACAGAGCCGGGGAGCTGTTTTTT. Residues: CASSPDRAGELFF.